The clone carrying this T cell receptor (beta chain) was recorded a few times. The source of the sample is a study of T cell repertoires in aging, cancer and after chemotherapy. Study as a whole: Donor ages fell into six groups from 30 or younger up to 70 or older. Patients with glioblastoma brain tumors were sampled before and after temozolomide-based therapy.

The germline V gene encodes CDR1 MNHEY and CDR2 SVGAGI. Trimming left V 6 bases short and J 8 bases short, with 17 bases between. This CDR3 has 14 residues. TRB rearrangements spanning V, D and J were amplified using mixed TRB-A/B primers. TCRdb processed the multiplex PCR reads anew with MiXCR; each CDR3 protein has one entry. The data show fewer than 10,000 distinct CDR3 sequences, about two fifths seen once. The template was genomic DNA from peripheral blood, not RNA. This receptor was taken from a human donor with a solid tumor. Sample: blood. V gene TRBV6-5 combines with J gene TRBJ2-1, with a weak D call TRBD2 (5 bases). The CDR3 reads CASSDREEDYEQFF. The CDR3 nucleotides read TGTGCCAGCAGCGACCGGGAAGAAGACTATGAGCAGTTCTTC.